A single sample is the source of the 18 T cell receptor beta chains below, sequenced in a study of T cells in narcolepsy. Sequenced by immunoSEQ multiplex PCR; TCRdb stores in-frame clones only, minus some. The table shows 30,000 to 35,000 clones, with around 77% occurring only once. Material for sequencing was memory (CD45RA-) CD4+ T cells from blood. The receptors originated from a human donor in good health.

This chain uses TRBV30 with TRBJ2-1; either TRBD1 or TRBD2 may supply D (5 bases each). Per the germline V gene, CDR1 is GTSNPN and CDR2 is SVGIG (reference sequence). The CDR3 totals 13 residues. With 5 bases removed from V and 4 bases from J, the gap between germline ends came to 12 bases. Written as DNA, the CDR3 is TGTGCCTGGTGGGACCGCAAATACAATGAGCAGTTCTTC. It specifies CAWWDRKYNEQFF. Variable domain in full (rest from reference TRBV30 and TRBJ2-1): SQTIHQWPATLVQPVGSPLSLECTVEGTSNPNLYWYRQAAGRGLQLLFYSVGIGQISSEVPQNLSASRPQDRQFILSSKKLLLSDSGFYLCAWWDRKYNEQFFGPGTRLTVL.

The chain has TRBV7-2 and TRBJ1-1; 7 nucleotides match TRBD1. The CDR3 runs to 16 residues. V lost 5 bases, J lost 5 bases, and 14 bases stayed unmatched. Germline CDR1 SGHTA, CDR2 FQGNSA. The DNA for the CDR3 is TGTGCCAGCAGCCAGAACAGGGGCATGGTGGAAACTGAAGCTTTCTTT. Translated, it gives CASSQNRGMVETEAFF. The variable domain in full, completed from reference TRBV7-2 and TRBJ1-1, reads GAGVSQSPSNKVTEKGKDVELRCDPISGHTALYWYRQSLGQGLEFLIYFQGNSAPDKSGLPSDRFSAERTGGSVSTLTIQRTQQEDSAVYLCASSQNRGMVETEAFFGQGTRLTVV.

This clone has more than one count but fewer than ten. This chain uses TRBV5-1 with TRBJ1-1; D call uncertain. From germline, CDR1 is SGHRS and CDR2 YFSETQ. This CDR3 is 15 amino acids long. Trimming stripped 2 bases from V and 2 bases from J, with 13 bases between. CDR3 residues: CASSLQGPSNTEAFF. DNA for the CDR3: TGCGCCAGCAGCTTACAAGGCCCTTCCAACACTGAAGCTTTCTTT.

This clone was found once. The CDR3 protein is CASSPGTGAREQYF. The CDR3 DNA reads as TGTGCCAGCAGTCCCGGGACAGGGGCCCGCGAGCAGTACTTC. The genes are TRBV7-9 and TRBJ2-7; TRBD1 aligns across 10 bases. CDR3 length: 14 residues. Trimming removed 6 bases from V and 6 bases from J; junction bases left unmatched: 8. Germline V gives CDR1 SEHNR, CDR2 FQNEAQ (reference sequence).

The rearrangement uses TRBV5-6 and TRBJ2-1, with 8 bases lining up with TRBD2. Germline loops: CDR1 SGHDT, CDR2 YYEEEE. Trimming cost V 7 bases and J 9 bases; bases outside gene matches: 12. The CDR3 length is 14 residues. The CDR3 loop is CASGPWTSIREQFF. In DNA form, the CDR3 reads TGTGCCAGCGGCCCCTGGACTAGCATCCGTGAGCAGTTCTTC.

The J gene is TRBJ1-2, the V gene TRBV7-5; TRBD1 is the table's D call, not checked against the DNA. TRBV7-5 is a known pseudogene. This CDR3 region has 13 residues. The CDR3 spells CASSPSGGYGYTF. In DNA form, the CDR3 reads TGTGCCAGCAGCCCTTCAGGGGGCTATGGCTACACCTTC.

The J gene is TRBJ1-5, the V gene TRBV6-1; 9 bases are shared with TRBD1. Germline CDR1 MNHNS, CDR2 SASEGT. The CDR3 is 14 amino acids. The V gene end was trimmed by 7 bases and the J gene end by 4 bases; junction bases not matched to a gene: 5. The CDR3 region has the DNA TGTGCCAGCATTCCGACAGGGGGGAATCAGCCCCAGCATTTT. Amino acids: CASIPTGGNQPQHF.

This sequence joins TRBV11-3 and TRBJ2-1; 7 nucleotides match TRBD2. Germline trimming cut 4 bases from V and 0 bases from J; bases unmatched to any gene: 9. Germline CDR1 is SGHNT and CDR2 is YENEEA. The CDR3 totals 17 residues. The CDR3 DNA reads as TGTGCCAGCAGCTCCGGTGAAGCGGGAAACTCCTACAATGAGCAGTTCTTC. It is translated as CASSSGEAGNSYNEQFF.

This clone appeared once. CDR3 sequence: CASSVIETQYF. The CDR3 DNA follows: TGTGCCAGCAGTGTCATAGAGACCCAGTACTTC. V gene TRBV25-1 combines with J gene TRBJ2-5, with D unclear. Germline lookup yields CDR1 MGHDK and CDR2 SYGVNS. V dropped 4 bases and J dropped 4 bases, with 4 bases sitting between them. The CDR3 covers 11 residues.

Worth noting for this clone: The sample holds other DNA sequences that translate to the same CDR3. V and J are TRBV29-1 and TRBJ2-1, with D unclear. There are 12 residues in the CDR3. V lost 3 bases and J 4 bases, leaving 7 bases between the germline ends. Germline V lookup: CDR1 SQVTM, CDR2 ANQGSEA. CDR3 DNA sequence: TGCAGCGTTGAGGCTCTGTACAATGAGCAGTTCTTC. Translated: CSVEALYNEQFF.

This clone was observed once. The chain uses TRBV29-1 and TRBJ2-1; 9 bases match TRBD1. This CDR3 has 15 residues. Losses at the gene ends were 4 bases for V and 7 bases for J; bases not matched to a gene: 11. Germline-derived CDR1 and CDR2 are SQVTM and ANQGSEA. The CDR3, as DNA: TGCAGCGTTGGATCCGGGACAGGGTACACGAATGAGCAGTTCTTC. This translates into CSVGSGTGYTNEQFF.

This sequence joins TRBV6-1 and TRBJ2-3, with D perhaps TRBD2 (6 bases). Trimming took off 8 bases at V and 3 bases at J, with 15 bases between the two ends. Germline V lookup: CDR1 MNHNS, CDR2 SASEGT. This CDR3 is 14 amino acids long. CDR3 region: CASRFGTSTDTQYF. The DNA for the CDR3 is TGTGCCAGCCGTTTCGGGACTTCTACAGATACGCAGTATTTT.

This clone has more than one count but fewer than ten. The chain carries TRBV2 and TRBJ1-3, with 7 positions matching TRBD1. CDR3 length: 17 residues. Germline V gene data show CDR1 as SNHLY and CDR2 as FYNNEI. V gave up 5 bases and J gave up 3 bases; unmatched junction bases: 13. CDR3 loop: CASSYETTGSFGNTIYF. CDR3 nucleotides: TGTGCCAGCAGTTACGAAACGACAGGGTCTTTTGGAAACACCATATATTTT.

The V call is TRBV6-5, the J call TRBJ2-3; 10 bases match TRBD2. This CDR3 has 14 amino acids. CDR1 is MNHEY, CDR2 SVGAGI, per germline. V dropped 5 bases and J dropped 4; count of bases not matched to a gene: 3. The CDR3 coding sequence is TGTGCCAGCAGTCCGGGACTAGCGTCAGATACGCAGTATTTT. Translation gives CASSPGLASDTQYF.

The V call is TRBV9, the J call TRBJ2-7; TRBD1 is a possible D gene (6 bases). The germline gives CDR1 SGDLS, CDR2 YYNGEE. V was cut by 4 bases and J by 3 bases, with 11 bases left in between. There are 13 residues in the CDR3. This chain's CDR3 is CASSIGQSYEQYF. The CDR3, as DNA: TGTGCCAGCAGCATAGGACAGAGCTACGAGCAGTACTTC.

V usage is TRBV5-8 and J usage is TRBJ1-3; D is unclear. This CDR3 region has 14 residues. V lost 0 bases and J 0 bases, leaving 4 bases between the germline ends. CDR1 and CDR2 (germline): SGHTS, YDEGEE. CDR3: CASSLAGSGNTIYF. CDR3 coding DNA: TGTGCCAGCAGCTTGGCCGGCTCTGGAAACACCATATATTTT. The entire variable domain, with the rest obtained from reference TRBV5-8 and TRBJ1-3, is as follows: EAGVTQSPTHLIKTRGQQATLRCSPISGHTSVYWYQQALGLGLQFLLWYDEGEERNRGNFPPRFSGRQFPNYSSELNVNALELEDSALYLCASSLAGSGNTIYFGEGSWLTVV.

V is TRBV7-2 and J is TRBJ2-3, with 7 bases fitting TRBD2. The germline V gene has CDR1 SGHTA and CDR2 FQGNSA. The CDR3 length is 15 residues. V shed 1 base and J 1 base; nucleotides not matched to a gene: 2. CDR3 nucleotide sequence: TGTGCCAGCAGCTTAGAGCTAGCGGGCACAGATACGCAGTATTTT. It yields the protein CASSLELAGTDTQYF.

This chain links TRBV15 with TRBJ2-2; a weak D match, TRBD1 (5 bases). CDR1 and CDR2 from the germline V gene are LNHNV and YYDKDF (reference sequence). The V end was cut by 0 bases, the J end by 3 bases, with 11 bases between. This CDR3 region has 16 residues. The DNA for the CDR3 is TGTGCCACCAGCAGAGATAACAGGATGTACACCGGGGAGCTGTTTTTT. This translates into CATSRDNRMYTGELFF.